Shown below are 17 T cell receptor beta chains from a single sample sequenced in a study of blood T cells in healthy people across ages. PCR was performed a second time for about 7 to 12 cycles using a sample-barcoded 5' primer and a J-beta primer mix. TCRdb fed the 5' RACE reads into MiXCR, producing one record per CDR3 protein. The sample has around 1,800,000 distinct CDR3 sequences, roughly two fifths seen once. Sample: blood. The receptors shown here come from a human donor in good health.

The chain joins TRBV6-1 to TRBJ2-5, with TRBD2 matching over 13 bases. CDR3 size: 16 residues. Germline V gene lookup returns CDR1 MNHNS and CDR2 SASEGT. V was clipped by 3 bases and J by 5 bases; unmatched bases: 6. CDR3 DNA sequence: TGTGCCAGCAGTGAGGTACTAGCGGGGGGGCCGGAGACCCAGTACTTC. It specifies CASSEVLAGGPETQYF.

A note on this clonotype: Relative to the germline gene, one junction end is altered; a read error may explain this. The chain uses TRBV7-2 and TRBJ2-3, with D maybe TRBD1 (5 bases). The CDR3 has 15 residues. The germline V gene encodes CDR1 SGHTA and CDR2 FQGNSA. For the CDR3, the DNA is TGTGCCAGCAGTCAACTAAGGATTATCACAGGTACGCAGTATTTT. Protein product: CASSQLRIITGTQYF.

For this clonotype: The germline gene is not matched at one end of the junction; a read error may be the cause. J is TRBJ2-5 and V is TRBV4-2, with 9 bases that match TRBD1. CDR1 is LGHNA and CDR2 is YNFKEQ in the germline V gene. The CDR3 runs 15 residues. The CDR3 DNA follows: TGTGCCAGCAGCCACCTGGACAGGGGAGGAGAGACCCTGTACTTC. Its protein is CASSHLDRGGETLYF.

In this sample, this clonotype turned up once. V gene TRBV11-1 combines with J gene TRBJ2-5, with D tentatively TRBD2 (5 bases). The DNA matches TRBJ2-7 better at its end, which makes the J call doubtful. Germline CDR1 reads SGHAT; CDR2 reads FQDESV (reference sequence). The CDR3 is 14 residues long. CDR3 coding DNA: TGTGCCAGCAGCTGGCTAGGCGAGGGCTGCGAGCAGTACTTC. Protein sequence: CASSWLGEGCEQYF.

This clonotype was seen a few times. The rearrangement uses TRBV6-5 and TRBJ2-3, with a tentative D call TRBD1 (5 bases). The V end lost 4 bases, the J end lost 6 bases, and 17 bases lay between the germline ends. CDR3 size: 15 residues. CDR1 and CDR2 from the germline V gene are MNHEY and SVGAGI. Written as DNA, the CDR3 is TGTGCCAGCAGTTTATCGGTCTCAGGGCGGGATACGCAGTATTTT. Residues: CASSLSVSGRDTQYF.

This clonotype has a handful of counts. This chain uses TRBV5-1 with TRBJ2-1; D gene ambiguous. Per germline, CDR1 SGHRS and CDR2 YFSETQ. V lost 5 bases and J 7 bases, leaving 10 bases between the germline ends. This CDR3 contains 12 residues. Here the CDR3 DNA reads TGCGCCAGCAGAATTGACGGAAATGAGCAGTTCTTC. It translates to CASRIDGNEQFF.

The chain joins TRBV12-3 or TRBV12-4 to TRBJ1-1, with D uncertain. The CDR3 covers 17 residues. V was trimmed by 1 base and J by 6 bases, leaving 21 bases between them. CDR3 nucleotides: TGTGCCAGCAGTTTAGAAAGGGCATCACGTTATTTCTCTGAAGCTTTCTTT. Protein: CASSLERASRYFSEAFF.

V usage is TRBV5-1 and J usage is TRBJ1-2; 10 bases are a match to TRBD1. Germline CDR1 is SGHRS and CDR2 is YFSETQ. V lost 4 bases, J lost 8 bases, and 8 bases stayed unmatched. The CDR3 has 14 amino acids. CDR3 protein: CASSPQGTGEGYTF. As DNA, the CDR3 is TGCGCCAGCAGCCCGCAGGGGACAGGGGAAGGCTACACCTTC. Full variable domain (outside the CDR3, taken from reference TRBV5-1 and TRBJ1-2): KAGVTQTPRYLIKTRGQQVTLSCSPISGHRSVSWYQQTPGQGLQFLFEYFSETQRNKGNFPGRFSGRQFSNSRSEMNVSTLELGDSALYLCASSPQGTGEGYTFGSGTRLTVV.

This clonotype came up many times. This sequence joins TRBV7-2 and TRBJ2-3, with D uncertain. The germline V and J ends were trimmed by 3 bases and 2 bases, with 3 bases remaining between them. The CDR3 is 12 amino acids. Germline CDR1 and CDR2: SGHTA and FQGNSA. The CDR3 DNA reads as TGTGCCAGCAGCTTCCTCACAGATACGCAGTATTTT. Translation: CASSFLTDTQYF.

This clonotype has only one observation. An end of the junction differs from the germline gene, which may be a read error. V and J are TRBV6-6 and TRBJ2-5; 9 bases align to TRBD2. CDR3 length: 16 residues. Germline loops: CDR1 MNHNY, CDR2 SVGAGI (reference sequence). The CDR3 coding sequence is TGTGCCAGCAGTTACCCAAAAGCGGGGGGCCAACAGACCCAGTACTTC. Encoded protein: CASSYPKAGGQQTQYF.

A remark on this clonotype: An end of the junction does not agree with germline; a read error may underlie this. This rearrangement joins TRBV10-3 to TRBJ2-1; D tentatively reads TRBD1 or TRBD2 (6 bases each). The V gene's germline CDR1 is ENHRY and CDR2 SYGVKD. This CDR3 is built from 11 residues. The CDR3 loop reads CASGGFNGQFF. In DNA form, the CDR3 reads TGTGCCTCCGGGGGCTTCAATGGGCAGTTCTTC.

Written as DNA, the CDR3 is TGTGCCAGCGGCCGGGACAAGGCCTACGAGCAGTACTTC. Translated, it gives CASGRDKAYEQYF. The chain joins TRBV6-1 to TRBJ2-7; tentatively, D is TRBD1 (6 bases). The CDR3 consists of 13 residues. Germline V gene sequence: CDR1 MNHNS, CDR2 SASEGT. V lost 8 bases, J lost 2 bases, and 13 bases lay in between.

This clonotype has just a few counts. The chain joins TRBV10-3 to TRBJ1-2; D ambiguous. Per the germline V gene, CDR1 is ENHRY and CDR2 is SYGVKD. The length of the CDR3 is 14 residues. V lost 0 bases to trimming and J lost 4 bases, with 9 bases between them. DNA for the CDR3: TGTGCCATCAGTGAGTCAGCCCGGACCTATGGCTACACCTTC. Translation gives CAISESARTYGYTF.

The V and J genes are TRBV10-3 and TRBJ1-1, with 9 bases that match TRBD1. J was trimmed by 4 bases and V by 5 bases; bases with no gene match: 11. Germline CDR1 reads ENHRY; CDR2 reads SYGVKD. The CDR3 loop spans 16 amino acids. The CDR3 DNA reads as TGTGCCATCAGTAAGTTTGGGGGACAGGGAGGCACTGAAGCTTTCTTT. This gives the protein CAISKFGGQGGTEAFF.

There are a few counts of this clonotype. The chain recombines TRBV12-3 or TRBV12-4 with TRBJ2-1, with 8 bases matching TRBD2. Trimming at V came to 9 bases and at J to 0 bases, leaving 4 bases not matched to a gene. The CDR3 totals 14 residues. The CDR3 sequence is CASERGSSYNEQFF. Here the CDR3 DNA reads TGTGCCAGTGAGCGGGGGTCCTCCTACAATGAGCAGTTCTTC.

This clonotype was counted between two and nine times. The rearrangement links TRBV12-3 or TRBV12-4 to TRBJ2-4; D assignment may be TRBD1 or TRBD2 (5 bases each). The J call may be in error: the DNA end matches TRBJ2-5 better. CDR3 length equals 13 residues. The CDR3 loop reads CASSFNWGETQYF. CDR3 coding DNA: TGTGCCAGCAGTTTTAATTGGGGGGAGACCCAGTACTTC.

V gene TRBV20-1 combines with J gene TRBJ2-4; D is perhaps TRBD1 (6 bases). The DNA end lines up better with TRBJ2-7; the J call may be wrong. The CDR3 extends over 16 amino acids. Germline V gives CDR1 DFQATT, CDR2 SNEGSKA (reference sequence). CDR3 amino acids: CSATLPCGRDNYEQYF. The CDR3, as DNA: TGCAGTGCTACCCTACCCTGCGGCCGGGACAACTACGAGCAGTACTTC.